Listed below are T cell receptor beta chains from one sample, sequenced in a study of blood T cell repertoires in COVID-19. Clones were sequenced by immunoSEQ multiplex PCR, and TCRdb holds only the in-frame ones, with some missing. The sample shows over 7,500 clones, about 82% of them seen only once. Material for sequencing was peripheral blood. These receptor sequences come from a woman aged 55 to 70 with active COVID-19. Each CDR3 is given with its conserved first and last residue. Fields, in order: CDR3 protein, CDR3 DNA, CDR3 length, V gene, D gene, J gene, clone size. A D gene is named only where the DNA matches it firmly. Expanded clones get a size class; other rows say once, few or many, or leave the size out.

CDR3 protein: CASSTWDRDEQYF
CDR3 DNA: TGTGCCAGTAGTACCTGGGACAGGGACGAGCAGTACTTC
CDR3 length: 13
V gene: TRBV19
D gene: TRBD1
J gene: TRBJ2-7
clone size: -

CDR3 protein: CASSYFVQNYGYTF
CDR3 DNA: TGTGCCAGCAGTTACTTTGTCCAAAACTATGGCTACACCTTC
CDR3 length: 14
V gene: TRBV6-2/TRBV6-3
D gene: -
J gene: TRBJ1-2
clone size: -

CDR3 protein: CSVLPFTDTTNYGYTF
CDR3 DNA: TGCAGCGTTCTCCCCTTCACAGACACCACCAACTATGGCTACACCTTC
CDR3 length: 16
V gene: TRBV29-1
D gene: -
J gene: TRBJ1-2
clone size: -

CDR3 protein: CASSQGYRIGYEQYF
CDR3 DNA: TGCGCCAGCAGCCAAGGATACAGGATAGGGTACGAGCAGTACTTC
CDR3 length: 15
V gene: TRBV4-3
D gene: -
J gene: TRBJ2-7
clone size: -

CDR3 protein: CASRCDRGSNQPQHF
CDR3 DNA: TGTGCCAGCAGGTGCGACAGGGGAAGCAATCAGCCCCAGCATTTT
CDR3 length: 15
V gene: TRBV6-8
D gene: TRBD1
J gene: TRBJ1-5
clone size: -

CDR3 protein: CASKLSGANVLTF
CDR3 DNA: TGTGCCAGCAAACTCTCTGGGGCCAACGTCCTGACTTTC
CDR3 length: 13
V gene: TRBV28
D gene: -
J gene: TRBJ2-6
clone size: -

CDR3 protein: CASSSAAVEAFF
CDR3 DNA: TGTGCCAGCAGCTCAGCGGCGGTTGAAGCTTTCTTT
CDR3 length: 12
V gene: TRBV7-8
D gene: -
J gene: TRBJ1-1
clone size: -

CDR3 protein: CASSLGQLAKNIQYF
CDR3 DNA: TGTGCCAGCAGTTTGGGACAGCTAGCCAAAAACATTCAGTACTTC
CDR3 length: 15
V gene: TRBV28
D gene: TRBD1
J gene: TRBJ2-4
clone size: -

CDR3 protein: CASSPETDNEQFF
CDR3 DNA: TGTGCCAGCAGCCCTGAGACTGACAATGAGCAGTTCTTC
CDR3 length: 13
V gene: TRBV5-4
D gene: -
J gene: TRBJ2-1
clone size: -

CDR3 protein: CASSLGVSETQYF
CDR3 DNA: TGTGCCAGCAGCTTAGGCGTTTCCGAGACCCAGTACTTC
CDR3 length: 13
V gene: TRBV7-9
D gene: -
J gene: TRBJ2-5
clone size: few

CDR3 protein: CASSSKGGEFAPLHF
CDR3 DNA: TGTGCCAGCAGCTCTAAAGGGGGCGAATTTGCACCCCTCCACTTT
CDR3 length: 15
V gene: TRBV7-2
D gene: TRBD1
J gene: TRBJ1-6
clone size: -

CDR3 protein: CASSTPTGMELFF
CDR3 DNA: TGTGCCAGCAGCACCCCCACAGGGATGGAACTGTTTTTT
CDR3 length: 13
V gene: TRBV7-9
D gene: -
J gene: TRBJ1-4
clone size: -

CDR3 protein: CASSQGGGRERFF
CDR3 DNA: TGCGCCAGCAGCCAAGGGGGTGGGAGGGAGAGGTTCTTC
CDR3 length: 13
V gene: TRBV4-3
D gene: TRBD2
J gene: TRBJ2-1
clone size: -

CDR3 protein: CASSLAVNDEQYF
CDR3 DNA: TGCGCCAGCAGCTTGGCGGTTAACGACGAGCAGTACTTC
CDR3 length: 13
V gene: TRBV5-1
D gene: -
J gene: TRBJ2-7
clone size: -